These T cell receptor beta chains were read from a single sample in a study of T cells after yellow fever vaccination. MiXCR, run by TCRdb on the 5' RACE reads, gives a single entry per CDR3 protein. The sample lists 45,000 to 60,000 distinct CDR3 sequences, about 6.3% occurring once. Sample: CD8+ T cells not binding an NS4B(214-222) dextramer, sorted from PBMCs, taken more than 40 days after the first yellow fever vaccination. These receptors were obtained from a man between 18 and 29 years old who received the YFV17D yellow fever vaccine. CDR3s include the opening cysteine and the closing phenylalanine or tryptophan. A D gene is named only where the DNA matches it firmly. Size tells how often a clone was seen (once, few, many) or the class of an expanded clone, and some rows leave it out.

d_gene: TRBD2
j_gene: TRBJ2-7
abundance: many
v_gene: TRBV27
CDR3nt: TGTGCCAGCAGTCCCCATAGCGGGGCAATCTACGAGCAGTACTTC
CDR3aa: CASSPHSGAIYEQYF

d_gene: -
j_gene: TRBJ2-5
abundance: -
v_gene: TRBV9
CDR3nt: TGTGCCAGCAGCTCGACCCGGGAAGAGACCCAGTACTTC
CDR3aa: CASSSTREETQYF

d_gene: -
j_gene: TRBJ2-2
abundance: many
v_gene: TRBV20-1
CDR3nt: TGCAGTGCTAGAGGGGGTGGAGCCGGGGAGCTGTTTTTT
CDR3aa: CSARGGGAGELFF

d_gene: -
j_gene: TRBJ1-1
abundance: few
v_gene: TRBV7-9
CDR3nt: TGTGCCAGCAGCTTAGTCTTTACAGGGGAAGCTTTCTTT
CDR3aa: CASSLVFTGEAFF

d_gene: -
j_gene: TRBJ2-5
abundance: few
v_gene: TRBV11-2
CDR3nt: TGTGCCAGCAGCCCACACGTAGGGCCGGGAAGGGAGACCCAGTACTTC
CDR3aa: CASSPHVGPGRETQYF

d_gene: TRBD1
j_gene: TRBJ1-2
abundance: many
v_gene: TRBV7-9
CDR3nt: TGTGCCAGCAGCCATGACAGGGGGCAGGGCTACACCTTC
CDR3aa: CASSHDRGQGYTF

d_gene: TRBD2
j_gene: TRBJ2-7
abundance: -
v_gene: TRBV27
CDR3nt: TGTGCCAGCAGTTTTCAAGCGGGGGAGTGGGAGCAGTACTTC
CDR3aa: CASSFQAGEWEQYF

d_gene: TRBD2
j_gene: TRBJ2-1
abundance: -
v_gene: TRBV4-3
CDR3nt: TGCGCCAGCAGCCAAGGTACAGCGGGGGCTAATGAGCAGTTCTTC
CDR3aa: CASSQGTAGANEQFF

d_gene: -
j_gene: TRBJ2-7
abundance: few
v_gene: TRBV7-3
CDR3nt: TGTGCCAGCAGCTTAGAAGGCGGGACCTACGAGCAGTACTTC
CDR3aa: CASSLEGGTYEQYF

d_gene: TRBD2
j_gene: TRBJ2-3
abundance: many
v_gene: TRBV10-1
CDR3nt: TGCGCCAGCGGAGGACTAGCGGGCACAGATACGCAGTATTTT
CDR3aa: CASGGLAGTDTQYF

d_gene: -
j_gene: TRBJ1-6
abundance: -
v_gene: TRBV4-3
CDR3nt: TGCGCCAGCAGCCCGGACCGCGACAGTGGCGGTTCACCCCTCCACTTT
CDR3aa: CASSPDRDSGGSPLHF

d_gene: TRBD1
j_gene: TRBJ2-7
abundance: -
v_gene: TRBV4-3
CDR3nt: TGCGCCAGCAGCCCAACGTGGGACAGCCTAGACTCCTACGAGCAGTACTTC
CDR3aa: CASSPTWDSLDSYEQYF

d_gene: -
j_gene: TRBJ1-6
abundance: many
v_gene: TRBV6-5
CDR3nt: TGTGCCAGCAGTTACGGGGGGAAGAATTCACCCCTCCACTTT
CDR3aa: CASSYGGKNSPLHF

d_gene: TRBD1
j_gene: TRBJ1-4
abundance: many
v_gene: TRBV4-3
CDR3nt: TGCGCCAGCAGCCAAGGTGTGGGACAGGGAAGCGAAAAACTGTTTTTT
CDR3aa: CASSQGVGQGSEKLFF

d_gene: TRBD2
j_gene: TRBJ2-5
abundance: many
v_gene: TRBV7-2
CDR3nt: TGTGCCAGCAGCTTAGCTCCTTTGCGGGGGTACCAAGAGACCCAGTACTTC
CDR3aa: CASSLAPLRGYQETQYF

d_gene: -
j_gene: TRBJ2-1
abundance: many
v_gene: TRBV11-2
CDR3nt: TGTGCCAGCAGCCAGGGCTCGGGGGGCCCTCCACAGTTCTTC
CDR3aa: CASSQGSGGPPQFF

d_gene: TRBD1
j_gene: TRBJ2-5
abundance: many
v_gene: TRBV7-9
CDR3nt: TGTGCCAGCAGCCCAGGACAGGAAGAGACCCAGTACTTC
CDR3aa: CASSPGQEETQYF

d_gene: -
j_gene: TRBJ2-7
abundance: many
v_gene: TRBV4-3
CDR3nt: TGCGCCAGCAGCCCCCGGGACGATCGGTCCTACGAGCAGTACTTC
CDR3aa: CASSPRDDRSYEQYF

d_gene: TRBD1
j_gene: TRBJ2-7
abundance: few
v_gene: TRBV4-2
CDR3nt: TGTGCCAGCAGCCCTCGACAGGGGGCGAATGTTAACGAGCAGTACTTC
CDR3aa: CASSPRQGANVNEQYF

d_gene: TRBD1
j_gene: TRBJ1-1
abundance: -
v_gene: TRBV20-1
CDR3nt: TGCAGTGCTAGAGATCCCAACAGGGGGATAATGAACACTGAAGCTTTCTTT
CDR3aa: CSARDPNRGIMNTEAFF

d_gene: -
j_gene: TRBJ2-2
abundance: many
v_gene: TRBV2
CDR3nt: TGTGCCAGCACTCAGGGACAAACAAGGAACACCGGGGAGCTGTTTTTT
CDR3aa: CASTQGQTRNTGELFF

d_gene: TRBD2
j_gene: TRBJ2-1
abundance: many
v_gene: TRBV6-2/TRBV6-3
CDR3nt: TGTGCCAGCAGTTACTCGGAAAGCGGGACTACCTACAATGAGCAGTTCTTC
CDR3aa: CASSYSESGTTYNEQFF

d_gene: TRBD1
j_gene: TRBJ2-5
abundance: many
v_gene: TRBV4-1
CDR3nt: TGCGCCAGCAGCCAAGGTCTGAGGACAGGCCGGGGCGAGACCCAGTACTTC
CDR3aa: CASSQGLRTGRGETQYF

d_gene: TRBD2
j_gene: TRBJ2-3
abundance: few
v_gene: TRBV7-3
CDR3nt: TGTGCCAGCAGGGCGACTAGCGGAAAAACAGATACGCAGTATTTT
CDR3aa: CASRATSGKTDTQYF

d_gene: -
j_gene: TRBJ2-6
abundance: -
v_gene: TRBV30
CDR3nt: TGTGCCGTGATGTCTGGGGCCAACGTCCTGACTTTC
CDR3aa: CAVMSGANVLTF

d_gene: -
j_gene: TRBJ2-2
abundance: few
v_gene: TRBV9
CDR3nt: TGTGCCAGCAGCGTAGGGCGGTCGCGGCCCAACACCGGGGAGCTGTTTTTT
CDR3aa: CASSVGRSRPNTGELFF

d_gene: TRBD1
j_gene: TRBJ1-2
abundance: many
v_gene: TRBV4-3
CDR3nt: TGCGCCAGCAGCCATAGGGACAGGGACGGCTACACCTTC
CDR3aa: CASSHRDRDGYTF

d_gene: TRBD1
j_gene: TRBJ2-2
abundance: -
v_gene: TRBV6-1
CDR3nt: TGTGCCAGCAGCCGATCCGGGACAGGGTTCACCGGGGAGCTGTTTTTT
CDR3aa: CASSRSGTGFTGELFF

d_gene: -
j_gene: TRBJ2-1
abundance: -
v_gene: TRBV12-3/TRBV12-4
CDR3nt: TGTGCCAGCATCGGGGATTACAATGAGCAGTTCTTC
CDR3aa: CASIGDYNEQFF

d_gene: -
j_gene: TRBJ2-6
abundance: -
v_gene: TRBV7-2
CDR3nt: TGTGCCAGCAGCTCCATAGGGTCTGCTGGGGCCAACGTCCTGACTTTC
CDR3aa: CASSSIGSAGANVLTF

d_gene: TRBD2
j_gene: TRBJ2-1
abundance: -
v_gene: TRBV11-2
CDR3nt: TGTGCCAGCAGTCTAGCGGGAATCTACAATGAGCAGTTCTTC
CDR3aa: CASSLAGIYNEQFF

d_gene: -
j_gene: TRBJ2-7
abundance: -
v_gene: TRBV5-1
CDR3nt: TGCGCCAGCAGCTTGGGGGTTTCCGGCTCCTACGAGCAGTACTTC
CDR3aa: CASSLGVSGSYEQYF

d_gene: -
j_gene: TRBJ1-1
abundance: -
v_gene: TRBV6-1
CDR3nt: TGTGCCAGCAGTGGTTATTTGAACACTGAAGCTTTCTTT
CDR3aa: CASSGYLNTEAFF

d_gene: -
j_gene: TRBJ2-1
abundance: few
v_gene: TRBV21-1
CDR3nt: TGTGCCAGCACCATGTACCCACGCTCCTACAATGAGCAGTTCTTC
CDR3aa: CASTMYPRSYNEQFF

d_gene: -
j_gene: TRBJ1-1
abundance: many
v_gene: TRBV6-5
CDR3nt: TGTGCCAGCAGTTACAACAGCCCGGACACTGAAGCTTTCTTT
CDR3aa: CASSYNSPDTEAFF

d_gene: -
j_gene: TRBJ1-2
abundance: few
v_gene: TRBV4-1
CDR3nt: TGCGCCAGCAGCCAAGATCCGGGGCGGAAGGACGGCTACACCTTC
CDR3aa: CASSQDPGRKDGYTF

d_gene: -
j_gene: TRBJ2-5
abundance: -
v_gene: TRBV5-4
CDR3nt: TGTGCCAGCAGCATGCTGGGGGGCGGAGTGCCCGAAGAGACCCAGTACTTC
CDR3aa: CASSMLGGGVPEETQYF

d_gene: -
j_gene: TRBJ2-7
abundance: many
v_gene: TRBV25-1
CDR3nt: TGTGCCAGCAGTGAACGAGGTTCCTACGAGCAGTACTTC
CDR3aa: CASSERGSYEQYF

d_gene: -
j_gene: TRBJ2-7
abundance: -
v_gene: TRBV7-9
CDR3nt: TGTGCCAGCAGCTTCGACCCTAAGGGCTCCTACGAGCAGTACTTC
CDR3aa: CASSFDPKGSYEQYF

d_gene: -
j_gene: TRBJ2-5
abundance: -
v_gene: TRBV28
CDR3nt: TGTGCCAGCAGTAGAGAGACCCAGTACTTC
CDR3aa: CASSRETQYF

d_gene: -
j_gene: TRBJ2-2
abundance: few
v_gene: TRBV7-9
CDR3nt: TGTGCCAGCAGCCAAAACGTAGAAACAGGGAAGGAGCTGTTTTTT
CDR3aa: CASSQNVETGKELFF

d_gene: -
j_gene: TRBJ2-1
abundance: many
v_gene: TRBV25-1
CDR3nt: TGTGCCAGTCGGACAGTTTACAATGAGCAGTTCTTC
CDR3aa: CASRTVYNEQFF

d_gene: -
j_gene: TRBJ2-2
abundance: -
v_gene: TRBV12-5
CDR3nt: TGTGCTAGTGGTTTGCGTTTTTCGAACACCGGGGAGCTGTTTTTT
CDR3aa: CASGLRFSNTGELFF

d_gene: TRBD2
j_gene: TRBJ2-1
abundance: many
v_gene: TRBV19
CDR3nt: TGTGCCAGTAGTATAACCCCGAGCGGGGCGAACAATGAGCAGTTCTTC
CDR3aa: CASSITPSGANNEQFF

d_gene: TRBD2
j_gene: TRBJ2-2
abundance: -
v_gene: TRBV11-3
CDR3nt: TGTGCCAGCAGCTTAGAACCGGGGGGCACCGGGGAGCTGTTTTTT
CDR3aa: CASSLEPGGTGELFF

d_gene: -
j_gene: TRBJ1-2
abundance: -
v_gene: TRBV7-2
CDR3nt: TGTGCCAGCAGCTCCCGGGACGGAACCTTTAACTATGGCTACACCTTC
CDR3aa: CASSSRDGTFNYGYTF

d_gene: -
j_gene: TRBJ1-4
abundance: few
v_gene: TRBV12-3/TRBV12-4
CDR3nt: TGTGCCAGCAGTTTTGATCGGCAGAGTAATGAAAAACTGTTTTTT
CDR3aa: CASSFDRQSNEKLFF

d_gene: -
j_gene: TRBJ2-2
abundance: -
v_gene: TRBV11-2
CDR3nt: TGTGCCAGCAGCTTTTTCGAGGGGGGCGCCTGGGAGCTGTTTTTT
CDR3aa: CASSFFEGGAWELFF

d_gene: -
j_gene: TRBJ1-1
abundance: many
v_gene: TRBV20-1
CDR3nt: TGCAGTGCTAGTGTACAGGGACCTGTATTCTATGAAGCTTTCTTT
CDR3aa: CSASVQGPVFYEAFF

d_gene: -
j_gene: TRBJ1-5
abundance: few
v_gene: TRBV6-5
CDR3nt: TGTGCCAGCAGTTACTTTCGGGGTGATCAGCCCCAGCATTTT
CDR3aa: CASSYFRGDQPQHF

d_gene: -
j_gene: TRBJ1-2
abundance: few
v_gene: TRBV20-1
CDR3nt: TGCAGTGCTACCCCCCCCCCTCCTAACTATGGCTACACCTTC
CDR3aa: CSATPPPPNYGYTF